This TCR beta chain was profiled in a study of blood T cell repertoires in COVID-19. Trimming took 8 bases from V and 7 from J; bases not matched to a gene: 7. The CDR3 totals 13 residues. CDR1 and CDR2 (germline): SNHLY, FYNNEI. Data came from immunoSEQ multiplex PCR; TCRdb stores just in-frame clones and leaves some out. The sample lists about 20,000 clones; approximately 88% were seen once. This sequence was found in a human donor in a cohort sampled during active COVID-19. The source material was peripheral blood. The chain joins TRBV2 to TRBJ1-4, with 7 bases aligning to TRBD1. DNA of the CDR3: TGTGCCAGCCCTGAGGGGGCGAGTGAAAAACTGTTTTTT. It codes for CASPEGASEKLFF.